Following are 26 T cell receptor beta chains from one sample sequenced in a study of T-cell reconstitution after alpha-beta-depleted transplantation in children. Unique molecular identifiers were used in preparing the TCRbeta library. A single record per CDR3 protein comes from TCRdb applying MiXCR to the PCR reads. The sample yields 490,000 or so distinct CDR3 sequences, approximately 12% seen once. Here the sequenced sample was PBMCs from the stem cell graft donor, taken from the stem cell graft. Receptors were obtained from a human donor who donated a stem cell graft to a child with combined immunodeficiency.

The rearrangement uses TRBV7-3 and TRBJ2-1; D gene unclear. CDR1 SGHTA and CDR2 FQGTGA come from the germline V gene. The germline V and J ends were trimmed by 2 bases and 5 bases, with 7 bases remaining between them. The CDR3 is made up of 13 amino acids. CDR3 DNA: TGTGCCAGCAGCTTATACTGGAACAATGAGCAGTTCTTC. Its protein is CASSLYWNNEQFF.

This clonotype was observed a handful of times. The chain carries TRBV7-3 and TRBJ1-1, with D perhaps TRBD1 (6 bases). Looked up from germline, CDR1 is SGHTA and CDR2 is FQGTGA. The V end lost 2 bases, the J end lost 1 base, and 11 bases lay between the germline ends. The CDR3 has 15 residues. CDR3 bases: TGTGCCAGCAGCTTAGGGGGCGCAGGGAACACTGAAGCTTTCTTT. Translation: CASSLGGAGNTEAFF.

This rearrangement joins TRBV12-3 or TRBV12-4 to TRBJ2-1; 10 bases align to TRBD2. Trimming at V came to 9 bases and at J to 4 bases, leaving 18 bases not matched to a gene. The CDR3 totals 18 residues. The CDR3 protein is CARSTQTSGFLVYNEQFF. CDR3 in DNA: TGTGCCAGAAGTACCCAGACTAGCGGGTTCCTCGTTTACAATGAGCAGTTCTTC.

This clonotype has ten or more counts. V usage is TRBV2 and J usage is TRBJ2-5; the D is unclear. The V and J ends lost 5 bases and 1 base respectively, with 11 bases between them. In germline, CDR1 is SNHLY, CDR2 FYNNEI. This CDR3 has 14 residues. DNA for the CDR3: TGTGCCAGCAGTTACCGACAAGTCCAAGAGACCCAGTACTTC. This gives the protein CASSYRQVQETQYF.

The chain carries TRBV30 and TRBJ1-4; D is unresolved. Looked up from germline, CDR1 is GTSNPN and CDR2 is SVGIG (reference sequence). The length of the CDR3 is 15 residues. Between the trimmed V and J ends, which lost 2 bases and 8 bases, there was a span of 18 bases. The CDR3 DNA reads as TGTGCCTGGAGTCGTGGCACCCCGTATGGAGAAAAACTGTTTTTT. Its protein is CAWSRGTPYGEKLFF.

In this sample, this clonotype turned up once. The J gene is TRBJ2-3, the V gene TRBV20-1; TRBD2 agrees at 9 bases. With V trimmed by 1 base and J by 1 base, 15 bases remained unmatched. This CDR3 has 19 residues. Germline values: CDR1 DFQATT, CDR2 SNEGSKA (reference sequence). The CDR3 spells CSARGLADTTTLRTDTQYF. Written as DNA, the CDR3 is TGCAGTGCTAGAGGACTAGCGGATACCACAACTCTTCGCACAGATACGCAGTATTTT.

This clonotype was observed a handful of times. The J gene is TRBJ2-1, the V gene TRBV30; no clear D gene. The CDR3 contains 14 residues. CDR1 is GTSNPN and CDR2 is SVGIG in the germline V gene (reference sequence). V lost 1 base, J lost 2 bases, and 9 bases lay in between. The CDR3 here is CAWSGKGAYNEQFF. The DNA for the CDR3 is TGTGCCTGGAGTGGGAAAGGCGCCTACAATGAGCAGTTCTTC.

V and J are TRBV11-2 and TRBJ2-3; 8 nucleotides match TRBD2. CDR1 is SGHAT and CDR2 is FQNNGV in the germline V gene. The CDR3 spans 15 residues. The J segment lost 4 bases and the V segment lost 5 bases, leaving 8 bases of the junction unmatched. CDR3: CASSQIGGEADTQYF. The DNA for the CDR3 is TGTGCCAGCAGCCAGATCGGGGGGGAGGCAGATACGCAGTATTTT.

There are many counts of this clonotype. The CDR3 bases are TGTGCCACCAGTGATTTGCCCGGGTCCGGGGAGCTGTTTTTT. It is translated as CATSDLPGSGELFF. The rearrangement uses TRBV24-1 and TRBJ2-2, with D unclear. Between the trimmed V and J ends, which lost 0 bases and 6 bases, there was a span of 7 bases. This CDR3 has 14 amino acids. Germline loops: CDR1 KGHDR, CDR2 SFDVKD.

The chain couples TRBV5-5 to TRBJ2-1; the D is unclear. The CDR3 is 15 amino acids. Trimming cost V 1 base and J 1 base, with 9 bases left between them. The V gene's germline CDR1 is SGHKS and CDR2 YYEKEE (reference sequence). The CDR3, as DNA: TGTGCCAGCAGCTTGTCACGGATGTCCTACAATGAGCAGTTCTTC. It codes for CASSLSRMSYNEQFF.

This clonotype came up a few times. This chain links TRBV4-3 with TRBJ2-3; TRBD2 might be the D (6 bases). This CDR3 is 15 amino acids long. CDR1 is LGHNA and CDR2 is YSLEER in the germline V gene. V was clipped by 4 bases and J by 3 bases, with 14 bases between them. CDR3 residues: CASSRRDLLTDTQYF. The DNA for the CDR3 is TGCGCCAGCAGCCGTCGGGACTTATTAACAGATACGCAGTATTTT.

This rearrangement joins TRBV29-1 to TRBJ2-7; no clear D. From germline, CDR1 is SQVTM and CDR2 ANQGSEA. The CDR3 loop spans 12 amino acids. The CDR3 loop reads CSVGSTTYEQYF. The CDR3 DNA reads as TGCAGTGTGGGCAGCACTACCTACGAGCAGTACTTC.

This clonotype was counted at least ten times. V and J are TRBV6-5 and TRBJ2-7, with unresolved D. Trimming took off 0 bases at V and 0 bases at J, with 3 bases between the two ends. The CDR3 is 13 amino acids. CDR1 MNHEY and CDR2 SVGAGI come from the germline V gene. The CDR3 region has the DNA TGTGCCAGCAGTTACTCGTCCTCCTACGAGCAGTACTTC. As protein: CASSYSSSYEQYF.

This clonotype showed up many times. The chain combines TRBV7-3 with TRBJ2-1, with TRBD1 matching over 8 bases. CDR3 length: 15 amino acids. Germline CDR1 reads SGHTA; CDR2 reads FQGTGA. V was clipped by 0 bases and J by 4 bases; unmatched bases: 2. CDR3 nucleotides: TGTGCCAGCAGCTTAACCAGGGGGCCTTACAATGAGCAGTTCTTC. It translates to CASSLTRGPYNEQFF. Based on the CDR3 plus reference TRBV7-3 and TRBJ2-1, the full variable domain is GAGVSQTPSNKVTEKGKYVELRCDPISGHTALYWYRQSLGQGPEFLIYFQGTGAADDSGLPNDRFFAVRPEGSVSTLKIQRTERGDSAVYLCASSLTRGPYNEQFFGPGTRLTVL.

The V and J genes are TRBV15 and TRBJ2-5; D is perhaps TRBD1 or TRBD2 (5 bases each). Germline V gene sequence: CDR1 LNHNV, CDR2 YYDKDF (reference sequence). V shed 5 bases and J shed 2 bases, with 18 bases lying between them. The CDR3 sequence is 16 residues long. DNA for the CDR3: TGTGCCACCAGCCCCTCCCCAGGGACGCCACAAGAGACCCAGTACTTC. Translating gives CATSPSPGTPQETQYF.

The chain carries TRBV27 and TRBJ2-7; D gene ambiguous. This CDR3 has 14 amino acids. Trimming shortened V by 4 bases and J by 2 bases, and 12 bases separated the two germline ends. Germline assignment: CDR1 MNHEY and CDR2 SMNVEV (reference sequence). Here the CDR3 reads CASSSPYSPYEQYF. CDR3 bases: TGTGCCAGCAGTTCCCCCTATTCCCCCTACGAGCAGTACTTC.

The chain combines TRBV12-3 or TRBV12-4 with TRBJ2-1; no clear D gene. There are 15 residues in the CDR3. Trimming pared 3 bases from V and 4 bases from J, leaving 13 bases between. In DNA form, the CDR3 reads TGTGCCAGCAGTTTCTCTATAGCACGGTACAATGAGCAGTTCTTC. Amino acid sequence: CASSFSIARYNEQFF.

This clonotype was recorded a few times. One end of the junction does not line up with germline, which may come from a read error. This chain links TRBV5-5 with TRBJ2-5; D possibly corresponds to TRBD2 (6 bases). Germline CDR1 SGHKS, CDR2 YYEKEE (reference sequence). The CDR3 consists of 11 residues. CDR3 residues: CASSLDLAAHF. CDR3 in DNA: TGTGCCAGCAGCTTGGACTTAGCGGCGCACTTC.

This clonotype was seen only a few times. The V and J genes are TRBV12-3 or TRBV12-4 and TRBJ2-7; 9 bases align to TRBD1. The CDR3 loop spans 16 amino acids. J gave up 6 bases and V 6 bases, and 15 bases lay outside the gene matches. CDR3 in amino acids: CASSPRTGDLRVEQYF. The CDR3 bases are TGTGCCAGCAGCCCCAGGACAGGGGATCTCAGGGTCGAGCAGTACTTC.

The chain couples TRBV12-3 or TRBV12-4 to TRBJ2-1; 8 bases are a match to TRBD1. This CDR3 has 13 residues. Losses at the gene ends were 5 bases for V and 9 bases for J; bases not matched to a gene: 6. CDR3: CASSRDRSFEQFF. CDR3 DNA sequence: TGTGCCAGCAGTCGGGACAGGAGTTTTGAGCAGTTCTTC.

The chain has TRBV10-3 and TRBJ2-2; D is possibly TRBD1 or TRBD2 (5 bases each). Germline values: CDR1 ENHRY, CDR2 SYGVKD. The CDR3 totals 13 residues. Trimming took off 6 bases at V and 4 bases at J, with 9 bases between the two ends. CDR3 in amino acids: CAIRGTGTGELFF. The CDR3 nucleotides are TGTGCCATCAGGGGGACGGGCACCGGGGAGCTGTTTTTT.

V and J are TRBV5-1 and TRBJ2-1; D call uncertain. This CDR3 contains 15 residues. V was pared by 5 bases and J by 1 base, with 13 bases between. Per germline, CDR1 SGHRS and CDR2 YFSETQ. DNA of the CDR3: TGCGCCAGCAGACCCCGAGACGGATCCTACAATGAGCAGTTCTTC. Translation gives CASRPRDGSYNEQFF.

Ten or more counts support this clonotype. The chain has TRBV9 and TRBJ2-1; TRBD2 might be the D (5 bases). This CDR3 is built from 14 residues. V was cut by 1 base and J by 7 bases, with 12 bases left in between. CDR1 and CDR2 from the germline V gene are SGDLS and YYNGEE. CDR3 in DNA: TGTGCCAGCAGCGTAAGGTGGGAGTGGAATGAGCAGTTCTTC. Its protein is CASSVRWEWNEQFF.

Worth noting for this clonotype: The junction and the germline gene differ at one end; a read error may be behind it. The chain recombines TRBV7-7 with TRBJ2-3; D not certain. There are 14 residues in the CDR3. Germline CDR1 SSHAT, CDR2 FNYEAQ (reference sequence). In nucleotides, the CDR3 is TGTGCTAGCAGCTTGACCTCAATCACAGATACGCAGTATTTT. It specifies CASSLTSITDTQYF. Using reference TRBV7-7 and TRBJ2-3 for the parts outside the CDR3, the full variable domain is GAGVSQSPRYKVTKRGQDVTLRCDPISSHATLYWYQQALGQGPEFLTYFNYEAQPDKSGLPSDRFSAERPEGSISTLTIQRTEQRDSAMYRCASSLTSITDTQYFGPGTRLTVL.

The V call is TRBV27, the J call TRBJ2-7; D is possibly TRBD1 (5 bases). Germline CDR1 reads MNHEY; CDR2 reads SMNVEV (reference sequence). Deletions cut 0 bases from V and 2 bases from J, with 11 bases between. The length of the CDR3 is 15 residues. This CDR3 is CASSLSLTGTYEQYF. The CDR3 region has the DNA TGTGCCAGCAGTTTATCCCTCACAGGCACCTACGAGCAGTACTTC.

At least ten counts were recorded for this clonotype. The V and J genes are TRBV5-6 and TRBJ1-6; 7 bases are shared with TRBD1. CDR1 and CDR2 from the germline V gene are SGHDT and YYEEEE. Germline trimming cut 6 bases from V and 10 bases from J; bases unmatched to any gene: 10. This CDR3 comprises 14 residues. CDR3 sequence: CASTSVGGQSPLHF. DNA for the CDR3: TGTGCCAGCACCTCCGTAGGGGGACAGTCACCCCTCCACTTT.